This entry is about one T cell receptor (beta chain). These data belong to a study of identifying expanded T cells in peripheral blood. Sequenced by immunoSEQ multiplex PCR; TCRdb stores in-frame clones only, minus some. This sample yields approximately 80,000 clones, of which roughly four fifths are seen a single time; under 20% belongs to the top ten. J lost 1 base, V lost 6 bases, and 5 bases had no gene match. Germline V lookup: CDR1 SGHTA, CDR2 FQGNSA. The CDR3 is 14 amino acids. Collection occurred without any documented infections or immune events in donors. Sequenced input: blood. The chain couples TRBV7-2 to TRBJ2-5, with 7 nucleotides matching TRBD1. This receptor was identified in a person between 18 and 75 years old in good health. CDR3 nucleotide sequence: TGTGCCAGCAGACTAGGGACAGCCCAAGAGACCCAGTACTTC. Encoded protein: CASRLGTAQETQYF.